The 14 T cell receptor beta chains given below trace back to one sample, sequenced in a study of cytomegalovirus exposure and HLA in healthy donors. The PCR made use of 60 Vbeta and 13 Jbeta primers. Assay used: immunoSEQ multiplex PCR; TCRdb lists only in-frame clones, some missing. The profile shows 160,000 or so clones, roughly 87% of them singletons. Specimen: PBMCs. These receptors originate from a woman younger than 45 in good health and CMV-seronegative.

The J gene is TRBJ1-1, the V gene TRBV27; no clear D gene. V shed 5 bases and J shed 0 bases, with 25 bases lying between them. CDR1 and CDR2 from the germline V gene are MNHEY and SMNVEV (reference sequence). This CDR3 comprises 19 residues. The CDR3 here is CASSRLRTWTETLNTEAFF. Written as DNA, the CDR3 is TGTGCCAGCAGTCGTCTTCGAACGTGGACTGAAACCTTGAACACTGAAGCTTTCTTT.

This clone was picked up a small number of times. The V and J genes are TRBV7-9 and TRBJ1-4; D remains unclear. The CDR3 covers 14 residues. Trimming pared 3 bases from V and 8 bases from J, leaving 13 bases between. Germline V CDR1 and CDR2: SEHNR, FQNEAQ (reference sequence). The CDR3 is CASSLRGGDEKLFF. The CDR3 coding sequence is TGTGCCAGCAGCTTGCGAGGAGGTGACGAAAAACTGTTTTTT.

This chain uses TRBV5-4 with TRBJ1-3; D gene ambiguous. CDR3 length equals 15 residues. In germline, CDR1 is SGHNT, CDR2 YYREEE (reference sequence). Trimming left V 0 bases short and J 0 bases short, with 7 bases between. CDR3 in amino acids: CASSLGVYSGNTIYF. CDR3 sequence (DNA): TGTGCCAGCAGCTTGGGAGTTTACTCTGGAAACACCATATATTTT.

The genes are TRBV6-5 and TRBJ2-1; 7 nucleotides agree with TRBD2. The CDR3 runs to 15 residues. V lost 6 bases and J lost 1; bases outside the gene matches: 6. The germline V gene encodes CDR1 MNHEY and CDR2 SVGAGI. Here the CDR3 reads CASSRAGGSYNEQFF. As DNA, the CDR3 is TGTGCCAGCAGCCGGGCCGGGGGGTCCTACAATGAGCAGTTCTTC.

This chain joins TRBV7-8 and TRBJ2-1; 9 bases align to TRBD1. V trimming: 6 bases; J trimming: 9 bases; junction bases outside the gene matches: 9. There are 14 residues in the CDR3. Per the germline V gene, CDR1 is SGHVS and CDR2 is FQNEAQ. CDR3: CASRAGTGSGEQFF. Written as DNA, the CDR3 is TGTGCCAGCAGGGCGGGGACAGGGTCCGGTGAGCAGTTCTTC.

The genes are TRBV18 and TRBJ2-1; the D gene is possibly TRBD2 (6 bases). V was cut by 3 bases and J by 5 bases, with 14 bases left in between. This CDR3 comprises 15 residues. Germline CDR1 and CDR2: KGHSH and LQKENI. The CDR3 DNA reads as TGTGCCAGCTCACCCCGGGACTGGCTGAACAATGAGCAGTTCTTC. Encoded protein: CASSPRDWLNNEQFF.

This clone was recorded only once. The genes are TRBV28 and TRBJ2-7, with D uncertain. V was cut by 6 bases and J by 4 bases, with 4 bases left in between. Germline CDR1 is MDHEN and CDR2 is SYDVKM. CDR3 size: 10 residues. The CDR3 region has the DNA TGTGCCAGCAGCCTATACGAGCAGTACTTC. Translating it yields CASSLYEQYF.

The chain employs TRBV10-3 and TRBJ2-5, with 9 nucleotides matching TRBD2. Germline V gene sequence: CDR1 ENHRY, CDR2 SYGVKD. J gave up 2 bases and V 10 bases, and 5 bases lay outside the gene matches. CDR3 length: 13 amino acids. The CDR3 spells CATGGLAQETQYF. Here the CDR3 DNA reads TGTGCCACCGGAGGACTAGCGCAAGAGACCCAGTACTTC.

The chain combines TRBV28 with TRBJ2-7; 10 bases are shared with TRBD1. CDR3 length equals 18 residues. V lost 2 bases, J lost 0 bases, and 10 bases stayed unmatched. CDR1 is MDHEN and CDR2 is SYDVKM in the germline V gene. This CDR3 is CASSLLFRTGGFSYEQYF. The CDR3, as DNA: TGTGCCAGCAGTTTACTCTTCCGGACAGGGGGATTCTCCTACGAGCAGTACTTC.

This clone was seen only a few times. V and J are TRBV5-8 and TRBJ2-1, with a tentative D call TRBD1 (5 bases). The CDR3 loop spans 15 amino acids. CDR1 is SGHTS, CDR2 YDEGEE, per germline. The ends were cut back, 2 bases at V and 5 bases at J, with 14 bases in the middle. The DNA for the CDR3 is TGTGCCAGCAGCTTATGGGGCAGGGTAGACAATGAGCAGTTCTTC. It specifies CASSLWGRVDNEQFF.

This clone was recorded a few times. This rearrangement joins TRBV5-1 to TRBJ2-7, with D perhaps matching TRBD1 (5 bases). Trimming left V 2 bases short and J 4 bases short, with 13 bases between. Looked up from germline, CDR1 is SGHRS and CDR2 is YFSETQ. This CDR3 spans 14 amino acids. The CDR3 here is CASSFSPGFYEQYF. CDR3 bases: TGCGCCAGCAGCTTTAGTCCAGGGTTTTACGAGCAGTACTTC.

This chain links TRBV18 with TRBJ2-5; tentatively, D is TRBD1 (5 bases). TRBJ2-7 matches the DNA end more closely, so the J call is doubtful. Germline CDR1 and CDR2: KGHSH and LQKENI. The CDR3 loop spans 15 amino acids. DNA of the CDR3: TGTGCCAGCTCACCAGACGTCGGACAAACCTACGAGCAGTACTTC. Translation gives CASSPDVGQTYEQYF.

In nucleotides, the CDR3 is TGTGCCAGCAGCGTAGGGGGGGGACAAGAGACCCAGTACTTC. As protein: CASSVGGGQETQYF. The V call is TRBV9, the J call TRBJ2-5; 7 positions match TRBD2. Germline CDR1 reads SGDLS; CDR2 reads YYNGEE. V shed 0 bases, J shed 2 bases, and the junction held 1 base outside the gene matches. The length of the CDR3 is 14 residues.

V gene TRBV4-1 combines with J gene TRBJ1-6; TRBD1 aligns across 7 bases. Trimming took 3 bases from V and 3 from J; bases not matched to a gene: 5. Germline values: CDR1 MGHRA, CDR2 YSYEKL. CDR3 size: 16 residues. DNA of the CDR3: TGCGCCAGCAGCCATTTCGACAGGGTCTATAATTCACCCCTCCACTTT. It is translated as CASSHFDRVYNSPLHF.